The following is a T cell receptor beta chain sequence with its context. Antigen specificity is unknown. Per the germline V gene, CDR1 is MGHDK and CDR2 is SYGVNS. V gave up 3 bases and J gave up 2 bases; unmatched junction bases: 8. This CDR3 comprises 16 residues. This specimen belongs to a study of cytomegalovirus exposure and HLA in healthy donors. Points from the study as a whole: According to an earlier analysis, most TCR beta V segments yielded productive rearrangements about 87% or about 30% of the time. In a later analysis, most CMV-associated TCR beta chains appeared HLA-restricted.

Researchers ran the PCR with 60 Vbeta and 13 Jbeta primers. Repertoires were generated with immunoSEQ multiplex PCR, while TCRdb's copy carries only in-frame clones and drops some. The table has roughly 200,000 clones, roughly 80% seen once. The receptor's source is a woman younger than 35 in good health and CMV-seronegative. The gene calls are TRBV25-1 and TRBJ2-3; 7 bases agree with TRBD2. The sample taken for sequencing was PBMCs. CDR3 region: CASSDGGRASTDTQYF. DNA of the CDR3: TGTGCCAGCAGTGATGGAGGGAGGGCCTCCACAGATACGCAGTATTTT.